This TCR beta chain was captured in a study of human T cells and chemical hapten exposure. General study points: Significantly more large CDR3 similarity clusters arose among expanded TCRs than among controls.

In the library, unique molecular identifiers were attached to individual cDNA molecules. TCRdb called the RACE reads again in MiXCR, with one record for every CDR3 protein. The repertoire consists of approximately 87,000 distinct CDR3 sequences, with over 9.5% occurring once and the leading ten covering roughly 3%. This clonotype was counted at least ten times. What it recognizes is unknown. The junction had 13 bases not matched to a gene; V was cut back by 1 base and J by 2 bases. The CDR3 has 20 amino acids. Germline CDR1 SQVTM, CDR2 ANQGSEA. Time point: patch test 2, 6 weeks after DPC sensitization. The sample's treatment: therapeutic diphenylcyclopropenone sensitization with weekly scalp DPC.

The source material was whole blood, sampled in connection with sensitization to the hapten diphenylcyclopropenone (DPC). The chain is built from TRBV29-1 and TRBJ2-1; 14 bases fit TRBD2. This TCR was sampled from a middle-aged woman with alopecia areata. Some clones in this sample may be carry-over from other donors' samples. CDR3 in DNA: TGCAGCGTTGAAGGTCCGGGACTAGCGGGGGACCGGGGAACCTACAATGAGCAGTTCTTC. It codes for CSVEGPGLAGDRGTYNEQFF.